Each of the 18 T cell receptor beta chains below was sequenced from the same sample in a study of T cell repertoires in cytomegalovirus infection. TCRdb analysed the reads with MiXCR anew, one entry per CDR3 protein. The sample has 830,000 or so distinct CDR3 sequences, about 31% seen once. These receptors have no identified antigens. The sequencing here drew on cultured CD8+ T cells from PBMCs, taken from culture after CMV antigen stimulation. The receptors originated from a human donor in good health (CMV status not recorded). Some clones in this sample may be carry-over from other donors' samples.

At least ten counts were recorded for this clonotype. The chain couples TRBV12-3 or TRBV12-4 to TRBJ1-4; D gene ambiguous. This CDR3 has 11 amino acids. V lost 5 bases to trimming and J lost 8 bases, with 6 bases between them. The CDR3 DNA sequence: TGTGCCAGCAGTGCTGGCGAAAAACTGTTTTTT. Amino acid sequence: CASSAGEKLFF.

Here the CDR3 reads CATFGETGELFF. The CDR3 nucleotides read TGTGCCACCTTCGGGGAAACCGGGGAGCTGTTTTTT. V and J are TRBV25-1 and TRBJ2-2, with D maybe TRBD2 (5 bases). Germline V lookup: CDR1 MGHDK, CDR2 SYGVNS. V lost 10 bases to trimming and J lost 5 bases, with 11 bases between them. The CDR3 length is 12 residues.

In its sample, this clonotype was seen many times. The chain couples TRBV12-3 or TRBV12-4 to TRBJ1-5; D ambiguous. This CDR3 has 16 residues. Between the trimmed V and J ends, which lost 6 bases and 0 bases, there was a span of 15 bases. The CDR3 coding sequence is TGTGCCAGCAGCCCTTGGGCCATTTATAGCAATCAGCCCCAGCATTTT. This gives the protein CASSPWAIYSNQPQHF.

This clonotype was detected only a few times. The CDR3 DNA is TGTGCCAGCAGCAATACCGCCACCCGGACAGGGAGCTATGGCTACACCTTC. As protein: CASSNTATRTGSYGYTF. The chain is built from TRBV7-9 and TRBJ1-2, with 8 positions matching TRBD1. With 5 bases clipped from V and 4 bases from J, the junction kept 15 bases outside the gene matches. CDR1 is SEHNR and CDR2 is FQNEAQ in the germline V gene (reference sequence). CDR3 length equals 17 residues.

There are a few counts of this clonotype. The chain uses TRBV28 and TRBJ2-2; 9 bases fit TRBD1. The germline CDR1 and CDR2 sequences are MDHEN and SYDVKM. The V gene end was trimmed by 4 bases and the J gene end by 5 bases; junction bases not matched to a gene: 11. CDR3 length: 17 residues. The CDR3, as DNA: TGTGCCAGCAGTTGGAACAGGGGGCGGTTGGTGACCGGGGAGCTGTTTTTT. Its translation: CASSWNRGRLVTGELFF.

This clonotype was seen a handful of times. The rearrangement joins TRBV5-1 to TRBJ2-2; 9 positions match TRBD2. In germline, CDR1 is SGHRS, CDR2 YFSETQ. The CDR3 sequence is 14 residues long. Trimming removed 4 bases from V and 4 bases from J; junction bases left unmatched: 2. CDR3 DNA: TGCGCCAGCAGCGCTAGCGGGGCCACCGGGGAGCTGTTTTTT. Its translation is CASSASGATGELFF.

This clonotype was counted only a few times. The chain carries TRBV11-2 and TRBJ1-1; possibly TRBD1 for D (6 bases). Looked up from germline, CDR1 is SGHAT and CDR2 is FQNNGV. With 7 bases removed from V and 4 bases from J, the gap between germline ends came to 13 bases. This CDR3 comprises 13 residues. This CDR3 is CASNNREGTEAFF. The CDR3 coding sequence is TGTGCCAGCAACAACAGGGAGGGCACTGAAGCTTTCTTT.

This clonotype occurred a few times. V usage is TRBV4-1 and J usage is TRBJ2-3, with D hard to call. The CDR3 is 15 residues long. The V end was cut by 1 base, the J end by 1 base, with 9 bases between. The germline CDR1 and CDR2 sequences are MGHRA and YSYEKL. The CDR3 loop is CASSQGTWGTDTQYF. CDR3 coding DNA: TGCGCCAGCAGCCAAGGGACGTGGGGCACAGATACGCAGTATTTT.

The CDR3 loop reads CASSPGPRGSPLHF. CDR3 DNA: TGTGCCAGCAGCCCGGGACCTAGGGGATCACCCCTCCACTTT. The genes are TRBV7-6 and TRBJ1-6; the D gene is possibly TRBD1 (5 bases). This CDR3 is 14 amino acids long. Trimming took off 5 bases at V and 10 bases at J, with 15 bases between the two ends. Per the germline V gene, CDR1 is SGHVS and CDR2 is FNYEAQ.

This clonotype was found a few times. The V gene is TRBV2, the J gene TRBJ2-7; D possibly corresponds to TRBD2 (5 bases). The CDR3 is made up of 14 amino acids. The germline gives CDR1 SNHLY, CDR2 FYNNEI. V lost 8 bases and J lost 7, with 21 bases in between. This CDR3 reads CASFLRSSREEQYF. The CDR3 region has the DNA TGTGCCAGCTTTCTGCGCTCATCACGGGAAGAGCAGTACTTC.

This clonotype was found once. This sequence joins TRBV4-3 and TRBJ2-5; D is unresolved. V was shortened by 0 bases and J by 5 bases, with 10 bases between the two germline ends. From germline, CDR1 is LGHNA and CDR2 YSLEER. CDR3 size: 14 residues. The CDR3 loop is CASSQDWGRETQYF. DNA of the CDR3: TGCGCCAGCAGCCAAGATTGGGGTCGGGAGACCCAGTACTTC.

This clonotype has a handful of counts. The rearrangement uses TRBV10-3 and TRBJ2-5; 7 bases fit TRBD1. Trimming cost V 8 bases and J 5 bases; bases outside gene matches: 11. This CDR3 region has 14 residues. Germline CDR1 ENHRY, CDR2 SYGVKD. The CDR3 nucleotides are TGTGCCATCTTACCAGACAGGGCCGGGGAGACCCAGTACTTC. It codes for CAILPDRAGETQYF.

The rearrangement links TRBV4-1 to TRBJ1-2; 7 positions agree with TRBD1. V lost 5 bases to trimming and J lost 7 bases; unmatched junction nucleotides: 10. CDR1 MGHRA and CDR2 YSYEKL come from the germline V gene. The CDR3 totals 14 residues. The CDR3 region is CASSATTGVSGYTF. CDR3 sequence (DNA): TGCGCCAGCAGCGCTACCACAGGGGTTAGTGGCTACACCTTC.

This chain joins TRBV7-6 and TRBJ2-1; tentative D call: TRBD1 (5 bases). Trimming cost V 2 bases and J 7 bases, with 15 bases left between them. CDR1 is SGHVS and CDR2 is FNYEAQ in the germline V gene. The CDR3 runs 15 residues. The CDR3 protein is CASSLRQGGVNEQFF. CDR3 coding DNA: TGTGCCAGCAGCTTAAGGCAGGGTGGTGTAAATGAGCAGTTCTTC.

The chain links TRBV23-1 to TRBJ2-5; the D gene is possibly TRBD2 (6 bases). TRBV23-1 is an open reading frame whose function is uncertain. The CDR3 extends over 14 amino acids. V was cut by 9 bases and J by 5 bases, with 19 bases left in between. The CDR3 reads CARSGTFARETQYF. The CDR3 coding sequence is TGCGCCAGATCCGGGACTTTTGCGCGGGAGACCCAGTACTTC.

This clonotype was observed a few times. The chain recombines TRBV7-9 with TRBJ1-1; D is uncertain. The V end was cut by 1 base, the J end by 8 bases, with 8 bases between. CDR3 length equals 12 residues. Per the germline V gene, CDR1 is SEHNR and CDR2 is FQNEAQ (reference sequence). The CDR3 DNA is TGTGCCAGCAGCTTAGATTTCTCGGAAGCTTTCTTT. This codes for CASSLDFSEAFF.

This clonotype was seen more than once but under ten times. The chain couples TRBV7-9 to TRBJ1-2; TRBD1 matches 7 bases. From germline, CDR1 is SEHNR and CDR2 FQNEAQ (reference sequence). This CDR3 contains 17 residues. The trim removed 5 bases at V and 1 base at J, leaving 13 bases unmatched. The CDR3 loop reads CASSATGTAFFNYGYTF. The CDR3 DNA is TGTGCCAGCAGCGCGACCGGGACAGCTTTCTTTAACTATGGCTACACCTTC.

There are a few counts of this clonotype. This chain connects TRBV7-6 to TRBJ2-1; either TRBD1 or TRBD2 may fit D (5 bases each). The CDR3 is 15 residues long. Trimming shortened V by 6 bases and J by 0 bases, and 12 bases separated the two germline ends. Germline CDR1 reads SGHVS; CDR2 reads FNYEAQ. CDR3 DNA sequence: TGTGCCAGCAGTAAAACAGGAGGCTCCTACAATGAGCAGTTCTTC. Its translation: CASSKTGGSYNEQFF.